The 27 T cell receptor beta chains listed next were all sequenced from one sample in a study of T cells after posttransplantation cyclophosphamide. Treatment was busulfan-fludarabine conditioning, a marrow graft, and cyclophosphamide on days +3 and +4. The repertoire was sequenced with immunoSEQ multiplex PCR; TCRdb's copy has only in-frame clones and lacks some. This sample has about 43,000 clones, with around 91% found just once. The sample here was PBMCs, taken 55 to 70 days after allogeneic stem cell transplant with posttransplant cyclophosphamide. All receptors come from a male patient between 55 and 70 years old who received an allogeneic stem cell transplant from a related donor and was CMV-positive. Some T cells may be graft donor cells.

The chain is built from TRBV7-6 and TRBJ2-2; the D gene is possibly TRBD1 (6 bases). The CDR3 consists of 16 residues. V was pared by 5 bases and J by 4 bases, with 17 bases between. Per the germline V gene, CDR1 is SGHVS and CDR2 is FNYEAQ. The CDR3 DNA follows: TGTGCCAGCAGCCCACAGGCAGGGGTCAGCACCGGGGAGCTGTTTTTT. This encodes CASSPQAGVSTGELFF.

The table lists this clone with a few counts. The chain combines TRBV6-5 with TRBJ2-4, with D perhaps matching TRBD1 (7 bases). The CDR3 loop spans 13 amino acids. V was trimmed by 0 bases and J by 16 bases, leaving 16 bases between them. Germline V lookup: CDR1 MNHEY, CDR2 SVGAGI. The CDR3 reads CASSYSVQGTHYF. CDR3 in DNA: TGTGCCAGCAGTTACTCGGTACAGGGGACTCATTACTTC.

The chain joins TRBV6-6 to TRBJ1-5, with 7 bases aligning to TRBD1. The length of the CDR3 is 14 residues. V was pared by 5 bases and J by 5 bases, with 6 bases of the junction left unmatched. CDR1 and CDR2 (germline): MNHNY, SVGAGI (reference sequence). CDR3 in DNA: TGTGCCAGCAGTCTCGACAGGGAATATCAGCCCCAGCATTTT. As protein: CASSLDREYQPQHF.

The chain links TRBV5-8 to TRBJ2-6; 7 bases agree with TRBD1. The CDR3 runs to 16 residues. V was clipped by 2 bases and J by 4 bases; unmatched bases: 6. The V gene's germline CDR1 is SGHTS and CDR2 YDEGEE. The CDR3 sequence: CASSLGTVFGANVLTF. The CDR3 bases are TGTGCCAGCAGCTTAGGGACAGTCTTCGGGGCCAACGTCCTGACTTTC.

This clone was observed a few times. V is TRBV27 and J is TRBJ2-6; a weak D match, TRBD1 (6 bases). This CDR3 contains 17 residues. The germline V gene has CDR1 MNHEY and CDR2 SMNVEV (reference sequence). Trimming took 10 bases from V and 0 from J, leaving 19 bases between them. The CDR3 sequence: CATSDRPKHSGANVLTF. DNA for the CDR3: TGTGCCACCTCTGACAGGCCGAAGCACTCTGGGGCCAACGTCCTGACTTTC.

This chain joins TRBV6-1 and TRBJ2-7, with D unresolved. Germline V gene sequence: CDR1 MNHNS, CDR2 SASEGT. The CDR3 totals 13 residues. Trimming stripped 1 base from V and 2 bases from J, with 6 bases between. The CDR3 loop reads CASSEGHTYEQYF. The DNA of the CDR3 is TGTGCCAGCAGTGAAGGCCACACCTACGAGCAGTACTTC.

This clone was observed a single time. The gene calls are TRBV6-5 and TRBJ1-1, with a weak D call TRBD1 (5 bases). Per germline, CDR1 MNHEY and CDR2 SVGAGI. Trimming took off 6 bases at V and 3 bases at J, with 14 bases between the two ends. This CDR3 comprises 14 residues. The chain's CDR3 is CASRNDDSYTEAFF. CDR3 coding DNA: TGTGCCAGCAGAAACGATGACAGCTACACTGAAGCTTTCTTT.

V gene TRBV10-3 combines with J gene TRBJ2-3; TRBD2 aligns across 10 bases. Germline V gives CDR1 ENHRY, CDR2 SYGVKD. This CDR3 contains 16 residues. The trim removed 4 bases at V and 5 bases at J, leaving 9 bases unmatched. CDR3 DNA: TGTGCCATCAGTGTGAGGAGCGGGGGGGCTTTAGATACGCAGTATTTT. It is translated as CAISVRSGGALDTQYF.

The chain uses TRBV6-1 and TRBJ1-2; D unclear. The germline V gene has CDR1 MNHNS and CDR2 SASEGT. The CDR3 consists of 13 residues. V was cut by 10 bases and J by 0 bases, with 12 bases left in between. The DNA for the CDR3 is TGTGCCATCCAGGTCCAAACTAACTATGGCTACACCTTC. Its translation: CAIQVQTNYGYTF.

This chain uses TRBV11-2 with TRBJ2-7, with a tentative D call TRBD1 (5 bases). Germline CDR1 SGHAT, CDR2 FQNNGV. The CDR3 runs 16 residues. Trimming cost V 0 bases and J 3 bases, with 15 bases left between them. CDR3 bases: TGTGCCAGCAGCTTAGATAGGTGGACAATGAACTACGAGCAGTACGTC. It is translated as CASSLDRWTMNYEQYV.

The chain combines TRBV11-2 with TRBJ1-2; D gene ambiguous. Trimming removed 3 bases from V and 6 bases from J, with 23 bases in between. Germline values: CDR1 SGHAT, CDR2 FQNNGV. The CDR3 consists of 17 residues. CDR3 amino acids: CASSFVGPLVGDDGYTF. In DNA form, the CDR3 reads TGTGCCAGCAGCTTCGTCGGTCCTCTAGTAGGTGATGATGGCTACACCTTC.

The chain carries TRBV2 and TRBJ2-5; possible D gene TRBD2, 7 bases. V lost 7 bases and J lost 2, with 14 bases in between. In germline, CDR1 is SNHLY, CDR2 FYNNEI. This CDR3 comprises 14 residues. For the CDR3, the DNA is TGTGCCAGCAAGGGGGGGGCAGATCAAGAGACCCAGTACTTC. Its translation is CASKGGADQETQYF. Full variable domain (rest looked up from reference TRBV2 and TRBJ2-5): EPEVTQTPSHQVTQMGQEVILRCVPISNHLYFYWYRQILGQKVEFLVSFYNNEISEKSEIFDDQFSVERPDGSNFTLKIRSTKLEDSAMYFCASKGGADQETQYFGPGTRLLVL.

The chain links TRBV18 to TRBJ1-6, with 10 bases fitting TRBD1. Germline CDR1 reads KGHSH; CDR2 reads LQKENI. The CDR3 length is 17 residues. V trimming: 1 base; J trimming: 6 bases; junction bases outside the gene matches: 6. CDR3 sequence (DNA): TGTGCCAGCTCACCACGGGCGGGGACAGGGGTTAATTCACCCCTCCACTTT. Residues: CASSPRAGTGVNSPLHF.

The chain has TRBV5-1 and TRBJ1-1, with a weak D call TRBD1 (5 bases). The V gene lost 4 bases and the J gene lost 1 base, with 8 bases spanning the gap. The CDR3 is 13 amino acids. Germline CDR1 and CDR2: SGHRS and YFSETQ. CDR3 nucleotide sequence: TGCGCCAGCAGCCCCAGGGCGAACACTGAAGCTTTCTTT. As protein: CASSPRANTEAFF.

The chain has TRBV7-9 and TRBJ2-1, with 11 nucleotides matching TRBD2. Germline V gene sequence: CDR1 SEHNR, CDR2 FQNEAQ (reference sequence). The CDR3 covers 17 residues. Unmatched junction bases numbered 13, after V lost 2 bases and J lost 10 bases. As DNA, the CDR3 is TGTGCCAGCAGCTTAAGAGAATTGCTAGCGGGGGGAGAGGAGCAGTTCTTC. Translation gives CASSLRELLAGGEEQFF.

The chain recombines TRBV5-6 with TRBJ1-2, with 9 bases fitting TRBD1. The CDR3 is made up of 18 amino acids. From germline, CDR1 is SGHDT and CDR2 YYEEEE. The junction had 19 bases not matched to a gene; V was cut back by 4 bases and J by 6 bases. For the CDR3, the DNA is TGTGCCAGCAGCACTTTAACCGGACAAGGGACAGGGTTTCATGGCTACACCTTC. The encoded protein is CASSTLTGQGTGFHGYTF.

The V gene is TRBV6-6, the J gene TRBJ2-7; D perhaps matches TRBD1 (5 bases). The CDR3 has 10 amino acids. The germline V and J ends were trimmed by 5 bases and 10 bases, with 9 bases remaining between them. Per the germline V gene, CDR1 is MNHNY and CDR2 is SVGAGI (reference sequence). The CDR3 DNA reads TGTGCCAGCAGTAGGACACCACAGTACTTC. Translating gives CASSRTPQYF.

The gene calls are TRBV10-3 and TRBJ2-3, with 14 nucleotides matching TRBD2. This CDR3 spans 13 amino acids. V lost 9 bases and J lost 5; bases outside the gene matches: 1. Germline-derived CDR1 and CDR2 are ENHRY and SYGVKD. The CDR3 region has the DNA TGTGCCATAGGACTAGCGGGGGGAGATACGCAGTATTTT. Protein: CAIGLAGGDTQYF.

The chain links TRBV7-9 to TRBJ1-2; a possible D gene is TRBD1 (6 bases). The CDR3 runs to 16 residues. The V end lost 4 bases, the J end lost 2 bases, and 17 bases lay between the germline ends. Germline CDR1 and CDR2: SEHNR and FQNEAQ (reference sequence). The CDR3: CASSSTTRQGNYGYTF. The CDR3 nucleotides are TGTGCCAGCAGCTCAACCACCCGTCAGGGGAACTATGGCTACACCTTC.

The CDR3 DNA sequence: TGTGCCAGCAGTGAGGGGGGGGCTACCACCGGGGAGCTGTTTTTT. This encodes CASSEGGATTGELFF. The gene calls are TRBV2 and TRBJ2-2; TRBD2 might be the D (7 bases). Germline values: CDR1 SNHLY, CDR2 FYNNEI. V was shortened by 3 bases and J by 4 bases, with 12 bases between the two germline ends. The CDR3 runs 15 residues.

The rearrangement uses TRBV27 and TRBJ1-1; no reliable D call. V shed 5 bases and J shed 3 bases, with 16 bases lying between them. Looked up from germline, CDR1 is MNHEY and CDR2 is SMNVEV (reference sequence). This CDR3 comprises 15 residues. The CDR3 sequence: CASSTHSPGDTEAFF. The CDR3 coding sequence is TGTGCCAGCAGTACCCACAGTCCCGGGGACACTGAAGCTTTCTTT.

This clone was observed once. V and J are TRBV5-1 and TRBJ2-1; 9 positions agree with TRBD2. Germline V gene lookup returns CDR1 SGHRS and CDR2 YFSETQ. The CDR3 spans 18 residues. After removal of 0 bases from V and 0 bases from J, the junction contained 7 bases not matched to a gene. Written as DNA, the CDR3 is TGCGCCAGCAGCTTGGGACTAGCGGTAACGAGCTCCTACAATGAGCAGTTCTTC. It is translated as CASSLGLAVTSSYNEQFF.

This clone was detected only once. The J gene is TRBJ1-4, the V gene TRBV5-4, with 11 positions matching TRBD1. The CDR3 has 20 amino acids. Germline CDR1 SGHNT, CDR2 YYREEE (reference sequence). Germline trimming cut 0 bases from V and 2 bases from J; bases unmatched to any gene: 12. The CDR3 here is CASSLAKGQGASGTNEKLFF. CDR3 coding DNA: TGTGCCAGCAGCTTGGCGAAAGGACAGGGGGCAAGCGGGACTAATGAAAAACTGTTTTTT.

The chain joins TRBV5-6 to TRBJ1-6; D call uncertain. The V gene lost 4 bases and the J gene lost 7 bases, with 9 bases spanning the gap. Germline assignment: CDR1 SGHDT and CDR2 YYEEEE. The CDR3 covers 13 residues. The CDR3 bases are TGTGCCAGCAGCCCCGGAGGGAATTCACCCCTCCACTTT. Translation gives CASSPGGNSPLHF.

J is TRBJ1-1 and V is TRBV6-5; D not resolved. Trimming removed 6 bases from V and 1 base from J, with 9 bases in between. This CDR3 has 13 amino acids. From germline, CDR1 is MNHEY and CDR2 SVGAGI. CDR3 DNA sequence: TGTGCCAGCAGGAAACGGGAGAACACTGAAGCTTTCTTT. As protein: CASRKRENTEAFF.

The CDR3 DNA reads as TGTGCCAGCGGTCCGGGAGGCCCCTCCTCTGAAGCTTTCTTT. This gives the protein CASGPGGPSSEAFF. The chain has TRBV2 and TRBJ1-1; the D is unclear. CDR1 and CDR2 (germline): SNHLY, FYNNEI. This CDR3 comprises 14 residues. Trimming removed 8 bases at V and 6 bases at J, with 19 bases between.

The genes are TRBV6-5 and TRBJ2-2, with D possibly TRBD2 on 5 matching bases. This CDR3 has 14 amino acids. CDR1 and CDR2 (germline): MNHEY, SVGAGI. The V gene lost 7 bases and the J gene lost 7 bases, with 16 bases spanning the gap. CDR3 nucleotides: TGTGCCAGCACCTATACGGAGGAGGACGGGGAGCTGTTTTTT. Protein product: CASTYTEEDGELFF.